These 18 T cell receptor beta chains were all obtained from the same sample, sequenced in a study of T cells in Graves' hyperthyroidism and ophthalmopathy. Amplification of TCR beta CDR3 regions was performed using RNA transcripts as template. With the HTBI primer set, the TCR CDR3 went through a first round of RT-PCR. TCRdb used MiXCR to reprocess the multiplex PCR reads, holding one entry per CDR3 protein. The table lists fewer than 250,000 distinct CDR3 sequences, over 20% of them singletons. The sequenced sample consisted of blood. The receptors come from a woman in her 40s with Graves' ophthalmopathy.

In its sample, this clonotype was seen many times. The CDR3 DNA sequence: TGTGCCAGCTGGGACACGGTCAAAAACATTCAGTACTTC. Residues: CASWDTVKNIQYF. The chain links TRBV28 to TRBJ2-4, with a weak D call TRBD1 (6 bases). This CDR3 is 13 amino acids long. The V gene's germline CDR1 is MDHEN and CDR2 SYDVKM. V dropped 8 bases and J dropped 3 bases, with 11 bases sitting between them.

This clonotype occurred many times. The chain links TRBV20-1 to TRBJ2-5; weak D call: TRBD1 (6 bases). This CDR3 contains 11 residues. In germline, CDR1 is DFQATT, CDR2 SNEGSKA (reference sequence). The ends were cut back, 5 bases at V and 7 bases at J, with 11 bases in the middle. Here the CDR3 DNA reads TGCAGTGCTGAAGTAGGGGGGACCCAGTACTTC. This translates into CSAEVGGTQYF.

This sequence joins TRBV5-1 and TRBJ2-7; 7 bases map to TRBD1. Germline values: CDR1 SGHRS, CDR2 YFSETQ. The CDR3 consists of 14 residues. V dropped 2 bases and J dropped 6; count of bases not matched to a gene: 8. For the CDR3, the DNA is TGCGCCAGCAGCTTTTTAATACAGGGGAGCGAGCAGTACTTC. This codes for CASSFLIQGSEQYF. The full variable domain, rest sourced from reference TRBV5-1 and TRBJ2-7, is KAGVTQTPRYLIKTRGQQVTLSCSPISGHRSVSWYQQTPGQGLQFLFEYFSETQRNKGNFPGRFSGRQFSNSRSEMNVSTLELGDSALYLCASSFLIQGSEQYFGPGTRLTVT.

With regard to this clonotype: This could be a read error, since a much larger clone is one nucleotide away. The CDR3 spells CASSPELAVLGGELFF. In nucleotides, the CDR3 is TGTGCCAGCAGTCCCGAACTAGCGGTCCTCGGGGGGGAGCTGTTTTTT. This chain links TRBV2 with TRBJ2-2, with 8 bases lining up with TRBD2. Unmatched junction bases numbered 13, after V lost 5 bases and J lost 8 bases. CDR1 SNHLY and CDR2 FYNNEI come from the germline V gene. The CDR3 consists of 16 residues. Drawing the rest from reference TRBV2 and TRBJ2-2, the complete variable domain is EPEVTQTPSHQVTQMGQEVILRCVPISNHLYFYWYRQILGQKVEFLVSFYNNEISEKSEIFDDQFSVERPDGSNFTLKIRSTKLEDSAMYFCASSPELAVLGGELFFGEGSRLTVL.

The chain combines TRBV19 with TRBJ2-5; 10 nucleotides match TRBD2. Germline V gene data show CDR1 as LNHDA and CDR2 as SQIVND (reference sequence). Trimming cost V 4 bases and J 4 bases; bases outside gene matches: 3. CDR3 length: 14 residues. The CDR3 protein is CASSTVAGGETQYF. DNA for the CDR3: TGTGCCAGTAGTACCGTAGCGGGAGGAGAGACCCAGTACTTC.

This clonotype was seen many times. V usage is TRBV30 and J usage is TRBJ2-2; D call uncertain. V was shortened by 4 bases and J by 6 bases, with 6 bases between the two germline ends. Per the germline V gene, CDR1 is GTSNPN and CDR2 is SVGIG (reference sequence). The CDR3 covers 11 residues. Here the CDR3 reads CAWTRAGELFF. The CDR3 bases are TGTGCCTGGACAAGGGCCGGGGAGCTGTTTTTT.

This clonotype was detected many times. The chain combines TRBV29-1 with TRBJ1-1; the D is unclear. V lost 5 bases to trimming and J lost 6 bases, with 13 bases between them. CDR3 length: 12 residues. The germline V gene has CDR1 SQVTM and CDR2 ANQGSEA. The CDR3 protein is CSVWLRAAEAFF. The CDR3 DNA follows: TGCAGCGTTTGGTTGAGGGCCGCTGAAGCTTTCTTT.

On this clonotype: A much more abundant neighbour one base away suggests this may be a read error. This chain links TRBV4-1 with TRBJ2-5; D remains ambiguous. Trimming shortened V by 4 bases and J by 2 bases, and 11 bases separated the two germline ends. This CDR3 contains 14 residues. The germline V gene encodes CDR1 MGHRA and CDR2 YSYEKL. The CDR3 sequence: CASSRTRIQETQYF. Here the CDR3 DNA reads TGCGCCAGCAGCCGCACTCGAATACAAGAGACCCAGTACTTC.

This clonotype was detected ten times or more. This sequence joins TRBV27 and TRBJ1-1; D gene ambiguous. Germline CDR1 MNHEY, CDR2 SMNVEV (reference sequence). Trimming cost V 6 bases and J 1 base, with 6 bases left between them. This CDR3 comprises 12 residues. CDR3 region: CASRWGNTEAFF. The DNA for the CDR3 is TGTGCCAGCAGGTGGGGGAACACTGAAGCTTTCTTT.

The CDR3, as DNA: TGTGCCAGCAGCTTAAGCGGGGTCAACACGGACGAGCAGTACTTC. It specifies CASSLSGVNTDEQYF. This chain connects TRBV7-2 to TRBJ2-7, with 7 bases fitting TRBD2. V lost 2 bases, J lost 5 bases, and 9 bases stayed unmatched. The CDR3 spans 15 residues. Germline CDR1 is SGHTA and CDR2 is FQGNSA.

This clonotype was recorded at least ten times. The chain couples TRBV6-1 to TRBJ2-7, with unresolved D. The V end lost 2 bases, the J end lost 0 bases, and 14 bases lay between the germline ends. The CDR3 runs to 16 residues. Germline assignment: CDR1 MNHNS and CDR2 SASEGT. CDR3 amino acids: CASSELWAFSSYEQYF. In nucleotides, the CDR3 is TGTGCCAGCAGTGAATTGTGGGCCTTCAGCTCCTACGAGCAGTACTTC.

The table lists this clonotype with many counts. The CDR3 bases are TGCGCCAGCAGCCCGGGACTAGCGGGAGGAAGGAACACCGGGGAGCTGTTTTTT. Residues: CASSPGLAGGRNTGELFF. V and J are TRBV5-1 and TRBJ2-2; 15 bases line up with TRBD2. There are 18 residues in the CDR3. Trimming cost V 4 bases and J 1 base; bases outside gene matches: 5. Germline V gene lookup returns CDR1 SGHRS and CDR2 YFSETQ.

The table lists this clonotype with many counts. The CDR3 reads CASSPTLGPTGELFF. The CDR3 nucleotides are TGTGCCAGCAGCCCCACCTTAGGACCCACCGGGGAGCTGTTTTTT. This rearrangement joins TRBV3-1 to TRBJ2-2; D gene ambiguous. CDR3 length: 15 amino acids. Germline loops: CDR1 LGHDT, CDR2 YNNKEL (reference sequence). Between the trimmed V and J ends, which lost 4 bases and 4 bases, there was a span of 13 bases.

In this sample, this clonotype turned up many times. The J gene is TRBJ1-5, the V gene TRBV15; D call uncertain. Per germline, CDR1 LNHNV and CDR2 YYDKDF (reference sequence). With 0 bases removed from V and 0 bases from J, the gap between germline ends came to 9 bases. The CDR3 is 16 amino acids. CDR3 loop: CATSRDGVGSNQPQHF. The CDR3 DNA reads TGTGCCACCAGCAGAGATGGGGTGGGTAGCAATCAGCCCCAGCATTTT.

This clonotype was observed at least ten times. V is TRBV28 and J is TRBJ2-7, with 8 bases matching TRBD2. Germline trimming cut 8 bases from V and 6 bases from J; bases unmatched to any gene: 12. Germline lookup yields CDR1 MDHEN and CDR2 SYDVKM. The CDR3 is 14 residues long. The CDR3 nucleotides are TGTGCCAGCCGGGGGGGGACTGGTCTGGGCGAGCAGTACTTC. Amino acids: CASRGGTGLGEQYF.

There are many counts of this clonotype. The chain is built from TRBV7-3 and TRBJ2-2; no clear D. Germline V lookup: CDR1 SGHTA, CDR2 FQGTGA. The CDR3 extends over 14 amino acids. Trimming left V 5 bases short and J 6 bases short, with 13 bases between. CDR3 DNA: TGTGCCAGCAGCGATTCGTCGGGTGCCGGGGAGCTGTTTTTT. Translated, it gives CASSDSSGAGELFF.

In its sample, this clonotype was seen a few times. The J gene is TRBJ2-7, the V gene TRBV12-3 or TRBV12-4; TRBD1 or TRBD2 may be the D gene (5 bases each). The CDR3 has 16 residues. V lost 6 bases and J lost 9, with 27 bases in between. The DNA for the CDR3 is TGTGCCAGCAGCTGGGACGCACACGGTGACGGAGGCGTGCAGTACTTC. Residues: CASSWDAHGDGGVQYF.

This clonotype was seen ten or more times. The V gene is TRBV20-1, the J gene TRBJ1-2; no firm D call. V was pared by 6 bases and J by 5 bases, with 4 bases between. From germline, CDR1 is DFQATT and CDR2 SNEGSKA (reference sequence). The CDR3 contains 9 residues. Here the CDR3 reads CSAKYGYTF. CDR3 DNA sequence: TGCAGTGCCAAGTATGGCTACACCTTC.